This T cell receptor beta chain was sequenced for a study of blood T cells in healthy people across ages. Regarding the study as a whole: Roughly linear declines in TCR beta diversity per million T cells occurred with age.

Whenever a sample was processed, at least 6 million PBMCs were isolated. A second PCR, run for roughly 7 to 11 cycles, used a sample-barcoded 5' primer plus a J-beta primer mix. Unique molecular identifiers of 12 random nucleotides labeled each cDNA. The study obtained at least 3 million CDR3-containing paired-end reads from every sample. TCRdb itself ran the 5' RACE reads through MiXCR, one entry per CDR3 protein. The table has roughly 930,000 distinct CDR3 sequences, about 48% seen once. The table lists this clonotype with many counts. Antigen unknown. Sequenced material: blood. This clonotype was obtained from a man under 40 in good health.

The CDR3 sequence is CSGTGTSQDTQYF. As DNA, the CDR3 is TGCAGCGGTACCGGGACTAGCCAGGATACGCAGTATTTT. This rearrangement joins TRBV29-1 to TRBJ2-3; 9 bases match TRBD2. This CDR3 is built from 13 residues. Trimming cost V 7 bases and J 6 bases; bases outside gene matches: 8. Germline loops: CDR1 SQVTM, CDR2 ANQGSEA.